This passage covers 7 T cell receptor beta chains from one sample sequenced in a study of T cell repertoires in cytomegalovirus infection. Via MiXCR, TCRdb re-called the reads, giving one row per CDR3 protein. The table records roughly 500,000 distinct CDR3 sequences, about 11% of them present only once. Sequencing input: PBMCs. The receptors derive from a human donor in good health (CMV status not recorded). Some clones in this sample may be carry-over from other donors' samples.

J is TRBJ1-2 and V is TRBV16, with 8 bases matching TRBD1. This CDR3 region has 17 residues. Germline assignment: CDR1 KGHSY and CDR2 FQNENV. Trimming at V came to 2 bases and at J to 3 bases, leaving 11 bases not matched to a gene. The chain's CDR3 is CASSQRSLQGGDYGYTF. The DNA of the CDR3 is TGTGCCAGCAGCCAAAGGTCCCTACAGGGGGGGGACTATGGCTACACCTTC.

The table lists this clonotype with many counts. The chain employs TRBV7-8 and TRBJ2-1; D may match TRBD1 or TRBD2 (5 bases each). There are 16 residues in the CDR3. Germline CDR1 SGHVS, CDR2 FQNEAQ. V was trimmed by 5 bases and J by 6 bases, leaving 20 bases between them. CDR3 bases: TGTGCCAGCAGCCGGGACCTCGCCTCCTTGTTCAATGAGCAGTTCTTC. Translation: CASSRDLASLFNEQFF.

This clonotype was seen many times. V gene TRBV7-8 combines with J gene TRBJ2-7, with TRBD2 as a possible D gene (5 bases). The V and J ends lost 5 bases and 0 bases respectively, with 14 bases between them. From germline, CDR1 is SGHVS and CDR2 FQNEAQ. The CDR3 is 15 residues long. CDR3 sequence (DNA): TGTGCCAGCAGCATAAGGGAGCTAAACTCCTACGAGCAGTACTTC. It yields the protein CASSIRELNSYEQYF.

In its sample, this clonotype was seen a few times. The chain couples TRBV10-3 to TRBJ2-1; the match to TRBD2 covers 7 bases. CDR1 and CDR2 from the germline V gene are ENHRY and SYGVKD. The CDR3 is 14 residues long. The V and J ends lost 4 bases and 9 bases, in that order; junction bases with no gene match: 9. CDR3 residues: CAISVGGRASEQFF. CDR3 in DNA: TGTGCCATCAGTGTCGGGGGGAGGGCGAGTGAGCAGTTCTTC.

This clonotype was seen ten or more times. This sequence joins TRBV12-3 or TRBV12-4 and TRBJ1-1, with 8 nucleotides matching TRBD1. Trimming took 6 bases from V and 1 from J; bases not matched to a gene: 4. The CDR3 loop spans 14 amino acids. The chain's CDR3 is CASRGTGSNTEAFF. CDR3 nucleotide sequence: TGTGCCAGCAGGGGGACAGGATCGAACACTGAAGCTTTCTTT.

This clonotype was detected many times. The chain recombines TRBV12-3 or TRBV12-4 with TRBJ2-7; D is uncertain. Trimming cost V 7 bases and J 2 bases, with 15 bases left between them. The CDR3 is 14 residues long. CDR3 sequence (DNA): TGTGCCAGCACGGAAGCGAATCCTACCTACGAGCAGTACTTC. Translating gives CASTEANPTYEQYF.

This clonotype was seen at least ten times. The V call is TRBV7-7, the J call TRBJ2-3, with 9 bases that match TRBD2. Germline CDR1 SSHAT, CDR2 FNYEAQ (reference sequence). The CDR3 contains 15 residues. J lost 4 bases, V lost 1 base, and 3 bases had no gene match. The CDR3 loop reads CASSLGGGVPDTQYF. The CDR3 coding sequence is TGTGCCAGCAGCTTAGGCGGGGGGGTCCCAGATACGCAGTATTTT.